This T cell receptor (beta chain) derives from a study of T cells in Graves' hyperthyroidism and ophthalmopathy. The TCR beta CDR3 regions underwent amplification using RNA transcripts as the source. HTBI primers were used for first-round RT-PCR of the TCR CDR3. TCRdb processed the multiplex PCR reads anew with MiXCR; each CDR3 protein has one entry. The sample lists hundreds of thousands of distinct CDR3 sequences, 15% occurring once. It was 10 ml of fresh peripheral blood that supplied the PBMCs. Material for sequencing was blood. The source is a woman aged 30 to 39 with Graves' hyperthyroidism.

The CDR3 here is CASSIGGVQSYEQYF. The CDR3 DNA sequence: TGTGCCAGCAGCATCGGCGGGGTTCAGTCCTACGAGCAGTACTTC. V is TRBV27 and J is TRBJ2-7, with D perhaps matching TRBD2 (6 bases). The CDR3 extends over 15 amino acids. Germline CDR1 and CDR2: MNHEY and SMNVEV (reference sequence). Trimming stripped 6 bases from V and 1 base from J, with 16 bases between.